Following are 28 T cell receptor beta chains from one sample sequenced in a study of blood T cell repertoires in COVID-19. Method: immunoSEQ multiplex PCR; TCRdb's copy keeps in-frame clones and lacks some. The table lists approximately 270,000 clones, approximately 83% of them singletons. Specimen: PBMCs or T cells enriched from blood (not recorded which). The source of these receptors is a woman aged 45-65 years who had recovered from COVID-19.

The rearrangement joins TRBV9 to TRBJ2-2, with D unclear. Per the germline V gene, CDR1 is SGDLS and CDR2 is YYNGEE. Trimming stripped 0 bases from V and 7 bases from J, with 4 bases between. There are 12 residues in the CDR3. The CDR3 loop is CASSVVFGELFF. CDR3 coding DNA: TGTGCCAGCAGCGTAGTATTCGGGGAGCTGTTTTTT.

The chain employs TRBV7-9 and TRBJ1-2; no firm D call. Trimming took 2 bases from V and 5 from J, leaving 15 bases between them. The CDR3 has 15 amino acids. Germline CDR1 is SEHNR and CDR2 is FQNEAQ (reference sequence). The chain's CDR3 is CASSLSWGGSYGYTF. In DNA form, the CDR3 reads TGTGCCAGCAGCTTAAGTTGGGGAGGCTCTTATGGCTACACCTTC.

CDR3 loop: CASSRGLLPYEQYF. CDR3 bases: TGTGCCAGCAGCCGGGGACTGTTGCCCTACGAGCAGTACTTC. This rearrangement joins TRBV5-6 to TRBJ2-7, with D perhaps TRBD2 (6 bases). The CDR3 covers 14 residues. V lost 4 bases and J lost 2, with 13 bases in between. CDR1 SGHDT and CDR2 YYEEEE come from the germline V gene. The full variable domain, with the rest looked up from reference TRBV5-6 and TRBJ2-7, is DAGVTQSPTHLIKTRGQQVTLRCSPKSGHDTVSWYQQALGQGPQFIFQYYEEEERQRGNFPDRFSGHQFPNYSSELNVNALLLGDSALYLCASSRGLLPYEQYFGPGTRLTVT.

CDR3 nucleotide sequence: TGTGCCAGCAGCTTAGACAGGGCACGCACCATATATTTT. Amino acid sequence: CASSLDRARTIYF. The chain has TRBV7-9 and TRBJ1-3; TRBD1 might be the D (6 bases). The V end lost 1 base, the J end lost 9 bases, and 10 bases lay between the germline ends. There are 13 residues in the CDR3. Germline V gene data show CDR1 as SEHNR and CDR2 as FQNEAQ (reference sequence).

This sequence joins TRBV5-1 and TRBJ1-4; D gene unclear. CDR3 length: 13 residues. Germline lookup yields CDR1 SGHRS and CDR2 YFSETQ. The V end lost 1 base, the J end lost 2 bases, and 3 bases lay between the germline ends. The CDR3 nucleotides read TGCGCCAGCAGCTTGTCGACTAATGAAAAACTGTTTTTT. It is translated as CASSLSTNEKLFF.

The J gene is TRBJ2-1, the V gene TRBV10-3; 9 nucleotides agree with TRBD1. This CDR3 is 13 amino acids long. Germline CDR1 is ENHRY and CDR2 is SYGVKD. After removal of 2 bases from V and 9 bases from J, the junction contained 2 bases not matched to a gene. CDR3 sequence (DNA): TGTGCCATCAGTGAGACAGGGGGCGGTGAGCAGTTCTTC. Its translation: CAISETGGGEQFF.

The CDR3 region has the DNA TGTGCCAGCAGCGAGACAGGGGGAGACAATCAGCCCCAGCATTTT. Amino acid sequence: CASSETGGDNQPQHF. The chain employs TRBV2 and TRBJ1-5; TRBD1 agrees at 9 bases. CDR1 and CDR2 (germline): SNHLY, FYNNEI. This CDR3 contains 15 residues. J was trimmed by 3 bases and V by 6 bases; bases with no gene match: 6.

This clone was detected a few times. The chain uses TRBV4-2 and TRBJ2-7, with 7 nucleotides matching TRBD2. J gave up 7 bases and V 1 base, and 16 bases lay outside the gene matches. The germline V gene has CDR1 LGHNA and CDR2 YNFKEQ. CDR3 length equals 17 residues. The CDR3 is CASSQVGQPSGPGEQYF. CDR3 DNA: TGTGCCAGCAGCCAAGTCGGCCAACCTAGCGGCCCGGGGGAGCAGTACTTC.

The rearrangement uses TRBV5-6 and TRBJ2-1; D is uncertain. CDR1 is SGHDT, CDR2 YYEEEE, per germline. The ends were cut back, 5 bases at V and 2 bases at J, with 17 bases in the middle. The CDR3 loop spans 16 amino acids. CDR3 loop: CASRLTGSQPYNEQFF. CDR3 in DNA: TGTGCCAGCAGACTTACCGGGTCCCAACCCTACAATGAGCAGTTCTTC.

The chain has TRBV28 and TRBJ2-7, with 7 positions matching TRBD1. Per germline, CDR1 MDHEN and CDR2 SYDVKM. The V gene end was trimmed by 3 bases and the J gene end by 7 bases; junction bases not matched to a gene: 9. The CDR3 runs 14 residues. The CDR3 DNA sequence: TGTGCCAGCAGTTTGTACACAGGGGCGCGGGAGCAGTACTTC. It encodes CASSLYTGAREQYF.

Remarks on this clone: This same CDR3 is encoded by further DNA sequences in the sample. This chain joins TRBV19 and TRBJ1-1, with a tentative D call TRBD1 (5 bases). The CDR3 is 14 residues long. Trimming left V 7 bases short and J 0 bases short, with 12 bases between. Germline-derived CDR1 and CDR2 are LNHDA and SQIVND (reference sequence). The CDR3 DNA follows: TGTGCCAGTACCCTGGGGGGGTTGAACACTGAAGCTTTCTTT. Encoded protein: CASTLGGLNTEAFF.

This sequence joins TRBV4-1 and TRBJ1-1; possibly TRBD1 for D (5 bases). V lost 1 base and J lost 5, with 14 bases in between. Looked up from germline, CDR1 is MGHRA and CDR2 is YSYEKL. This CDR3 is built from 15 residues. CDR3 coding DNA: TGCGCCAGCAGCCAAGGAGGTTGGGGGGGTACTGAAGCTTTCTTT. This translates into CASSQGGWGGTEAFF.

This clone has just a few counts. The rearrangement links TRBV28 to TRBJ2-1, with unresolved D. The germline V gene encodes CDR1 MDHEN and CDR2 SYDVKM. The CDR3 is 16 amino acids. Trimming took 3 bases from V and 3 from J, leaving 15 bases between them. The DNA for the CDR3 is TGTGCCAGCAGTTTGGCTAGGTACGCTTACTACAATGAGCAGTTCTTC. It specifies CASSLARYAYYNEQFF.

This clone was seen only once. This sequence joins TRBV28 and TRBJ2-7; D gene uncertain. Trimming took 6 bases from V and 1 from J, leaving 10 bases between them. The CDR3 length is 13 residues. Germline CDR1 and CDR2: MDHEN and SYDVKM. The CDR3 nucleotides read TGTGCCAGCAGGCCCGGTTGGTCCTACGAGCAGTACTTC. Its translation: CASRPGWSYEQYF.

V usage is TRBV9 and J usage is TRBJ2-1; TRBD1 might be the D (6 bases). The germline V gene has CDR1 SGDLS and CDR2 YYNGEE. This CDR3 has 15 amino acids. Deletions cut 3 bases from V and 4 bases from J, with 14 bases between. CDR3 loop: CASSATGKGYNEQFF. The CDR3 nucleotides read TGTGCCAGCAGCGCTACAGGGAAGGGGTACAATGAGCAGTTCTTC.

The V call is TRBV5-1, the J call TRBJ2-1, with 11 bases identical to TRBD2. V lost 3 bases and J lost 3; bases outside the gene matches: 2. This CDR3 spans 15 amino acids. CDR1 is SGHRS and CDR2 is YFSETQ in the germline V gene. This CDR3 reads CASSSGTSGYNEQFF. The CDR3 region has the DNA TGCGCCAGCAGCTCCGGGACTAGCGGCTACAATGAGCAGTTCTTC.

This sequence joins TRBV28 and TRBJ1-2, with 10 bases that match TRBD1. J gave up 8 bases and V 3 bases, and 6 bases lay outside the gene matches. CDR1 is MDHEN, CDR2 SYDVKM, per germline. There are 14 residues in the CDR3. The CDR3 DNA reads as TGTGCCAGCAGTTTGGGGACAGGGGTCGAGGGCTACACCTTC. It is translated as CASSLGTGVEGYTF.

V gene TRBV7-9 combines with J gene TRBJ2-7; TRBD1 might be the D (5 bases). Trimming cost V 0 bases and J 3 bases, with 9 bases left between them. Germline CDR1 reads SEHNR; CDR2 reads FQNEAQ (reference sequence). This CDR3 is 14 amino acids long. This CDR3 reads CASSLARDSYEQYF. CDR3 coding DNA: TGTGCCAGCAGCTTAGCCAGGGATAGCTACGAGCAGTACTTC.

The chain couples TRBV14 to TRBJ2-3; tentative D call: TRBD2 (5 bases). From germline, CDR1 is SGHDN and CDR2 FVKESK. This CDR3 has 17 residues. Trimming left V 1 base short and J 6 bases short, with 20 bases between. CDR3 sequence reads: CASSQAGIAPSRDTQYF. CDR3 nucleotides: TGTGCCAGCAGCCAAGCGGGGATAGCGCCCTCGCGGGATACGCAGTATTTT.

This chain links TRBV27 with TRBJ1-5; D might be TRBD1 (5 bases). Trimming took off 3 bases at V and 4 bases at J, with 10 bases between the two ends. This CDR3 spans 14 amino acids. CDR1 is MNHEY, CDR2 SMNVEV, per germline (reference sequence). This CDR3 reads CASSFRAGNQPQHF. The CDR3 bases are TGTGCCAGCAGTTTTAGGGCAGGGAATCAGCCCCAGCATTTT.

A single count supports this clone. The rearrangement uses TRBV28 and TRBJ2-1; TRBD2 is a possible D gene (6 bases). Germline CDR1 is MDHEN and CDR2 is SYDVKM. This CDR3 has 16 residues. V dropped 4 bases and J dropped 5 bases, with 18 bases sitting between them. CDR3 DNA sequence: TGTGCCAGCAGTTCAACGGACTACCTAAAGAACAATGAGCAGTTCTTC. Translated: CASSSTDYLKNNEQFF.

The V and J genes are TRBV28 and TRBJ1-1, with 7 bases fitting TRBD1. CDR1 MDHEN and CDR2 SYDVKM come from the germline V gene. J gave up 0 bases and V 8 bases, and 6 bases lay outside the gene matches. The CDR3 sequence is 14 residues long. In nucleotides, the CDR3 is TGTGCCAGCGTCGAGACAGGGTTGAACACTGAAGCTTTCTTT. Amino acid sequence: CASVETGLNTEAFF.

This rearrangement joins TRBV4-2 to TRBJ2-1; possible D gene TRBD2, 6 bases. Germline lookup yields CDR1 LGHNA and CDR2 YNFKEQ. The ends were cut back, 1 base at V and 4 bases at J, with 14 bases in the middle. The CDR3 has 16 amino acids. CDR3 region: CASSQGASALYNEQFF. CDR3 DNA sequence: TGTGCCAGCAGCCAAGGGGCTAGCGCCCTATACAATGAGCAGTTCTTC.

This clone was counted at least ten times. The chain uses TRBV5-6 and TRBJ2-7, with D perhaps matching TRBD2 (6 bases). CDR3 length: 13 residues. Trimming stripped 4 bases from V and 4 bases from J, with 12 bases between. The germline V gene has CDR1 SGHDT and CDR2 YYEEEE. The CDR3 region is CASSLTEGYEQYF. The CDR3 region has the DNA TGTGCCAGCAGCCTCACGGAGGGTTACGAGCAGTACTTC.

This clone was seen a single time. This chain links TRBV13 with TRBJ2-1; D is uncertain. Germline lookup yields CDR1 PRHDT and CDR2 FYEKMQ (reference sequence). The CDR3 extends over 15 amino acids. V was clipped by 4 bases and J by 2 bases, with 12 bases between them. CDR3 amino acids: CASSYTATTYNEQFF. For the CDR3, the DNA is TGTGCCAGCAGCTACACAGCAACCACCTACAATGAGCAGTTCTTC.

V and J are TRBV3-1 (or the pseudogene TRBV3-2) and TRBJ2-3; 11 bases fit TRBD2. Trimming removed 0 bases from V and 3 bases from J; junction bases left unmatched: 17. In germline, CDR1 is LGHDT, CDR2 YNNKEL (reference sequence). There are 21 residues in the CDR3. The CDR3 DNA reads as TGTGCCAGCAGCCAAGATCGCCTAGCGGGAGGCATAGCCCTCTTTACAGATACGCAGTATTTT. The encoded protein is CASSQDRLAGGIALFTDTQYF.

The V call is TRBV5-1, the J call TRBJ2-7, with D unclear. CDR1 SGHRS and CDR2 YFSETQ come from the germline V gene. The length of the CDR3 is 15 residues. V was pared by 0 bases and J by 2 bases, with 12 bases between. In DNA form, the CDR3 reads TGCGCCAGCAGCTTGGAGGCGGCCATGGCCTACGAGCAGTACTTC. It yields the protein CASSLEAAMAYEQYF.

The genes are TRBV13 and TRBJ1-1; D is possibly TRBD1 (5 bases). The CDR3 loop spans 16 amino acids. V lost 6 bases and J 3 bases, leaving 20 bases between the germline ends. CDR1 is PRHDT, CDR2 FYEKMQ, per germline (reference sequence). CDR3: CASSHGFGGWDTEAFF. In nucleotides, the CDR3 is TGTGCCAGCAGTCACGGGTTCGGGGGTTGGGACACTGAAGCTTTCTTT.